Listed below are T cell receptor beta chains from one sample, sequenced in a study of regulatory and conventional T cells in RAG deficiency. Repertoires were generated with immunoSEQ multiplex PCR, while TCRdb's copy carries only in-frame clones and drops some. The sample includes approximately 28,000 clones, 90% to 95% of them seen just once. These data were also reused for a study on regulatory T cells.

Sequenced: CD25- CD4+ T cells sorted from blood. These receptors all come from a human donor in good health. The CDR3 runs from the conserved cysteine through the conserved F or W. The order of the fields is J gene, clone size, D gene, V gene, CDR3 protein, CDR3 DNA. The D gene is left open where the match is weak. The size field is filled for only some rows; it gives once, few, many or a size class.

TRBJ1-5 | NA | TRBD1 | TRBV2 | CASSGDSHQPQHF | TGTGCCAGCAGTGGGGACAGTCATCAGCCCCAGCATTTT
TRBJ2-5 | NA | TRBD2 | TRBV7-8 | CASSLLSGAQETQYF | TGTGCCAGCAGCTTACTGAGCGGGGCGCAAGAGACCCAGTACTTC
TRBJ2-5 | NA | NA | TRBV27 | CASSLYGGHGETQYF | TGTGCCAGCAGTTTATATGGCGGGCACGGAGAGACCCAGTACTTC
TRBJ2-1 | NA | NA | TRBV7-3 | CASSSRAYNEQFF | TGTGCCAGCAGCTCCCGGGCCTACAATGAGCAGTTCTTC
TRBJ2-2 | NA | NA | TRBV7-3 | CASSFKGSSGELFF | TGTGCCAGCAGCTTTAAGGGGTCGTCCGGGGAGCTGTTTTTT
TRBJ1-5 | NA | NA | TRBV5-6 | CASAPRGNQPQHF | TGTGCCAGCGCCCCGCGGGGCAATCAGCCCCAGCATTTT
TRBJ1-4 | NA | NA | TRBV10-2 | CASSEGPWGGRLRTNEKLFF | TGCGCCAGCAGTGAAGGCCCCTGGGGAGGGCGGCTCAGAACTAATGAAAAACTGTTTTTT
TRBJ1-1 | NA | NA | TRBV15 | CATSRDLGSSRTVNTEAFF | TGTGCCACCAGCAGAGATCTAGGCAGCAGCCGAACGGTGAACACTGAAGCTTTCTTT
TRBJ1-4 | once | NA | TRBV7-9 | CASSSQLTNEKLFF | TGTGCCAGCAGCTCACAGTTAACTAATGAAAAACTGTTTTTT
TRBJ1-5 | NA | TRBD1 | TRBV30 | CAWAGTGNAGNQPQHF | TGTGCCTGGGCCGGGACAGGGAATGCGGGCAATCAGCCCCAGCATTTT